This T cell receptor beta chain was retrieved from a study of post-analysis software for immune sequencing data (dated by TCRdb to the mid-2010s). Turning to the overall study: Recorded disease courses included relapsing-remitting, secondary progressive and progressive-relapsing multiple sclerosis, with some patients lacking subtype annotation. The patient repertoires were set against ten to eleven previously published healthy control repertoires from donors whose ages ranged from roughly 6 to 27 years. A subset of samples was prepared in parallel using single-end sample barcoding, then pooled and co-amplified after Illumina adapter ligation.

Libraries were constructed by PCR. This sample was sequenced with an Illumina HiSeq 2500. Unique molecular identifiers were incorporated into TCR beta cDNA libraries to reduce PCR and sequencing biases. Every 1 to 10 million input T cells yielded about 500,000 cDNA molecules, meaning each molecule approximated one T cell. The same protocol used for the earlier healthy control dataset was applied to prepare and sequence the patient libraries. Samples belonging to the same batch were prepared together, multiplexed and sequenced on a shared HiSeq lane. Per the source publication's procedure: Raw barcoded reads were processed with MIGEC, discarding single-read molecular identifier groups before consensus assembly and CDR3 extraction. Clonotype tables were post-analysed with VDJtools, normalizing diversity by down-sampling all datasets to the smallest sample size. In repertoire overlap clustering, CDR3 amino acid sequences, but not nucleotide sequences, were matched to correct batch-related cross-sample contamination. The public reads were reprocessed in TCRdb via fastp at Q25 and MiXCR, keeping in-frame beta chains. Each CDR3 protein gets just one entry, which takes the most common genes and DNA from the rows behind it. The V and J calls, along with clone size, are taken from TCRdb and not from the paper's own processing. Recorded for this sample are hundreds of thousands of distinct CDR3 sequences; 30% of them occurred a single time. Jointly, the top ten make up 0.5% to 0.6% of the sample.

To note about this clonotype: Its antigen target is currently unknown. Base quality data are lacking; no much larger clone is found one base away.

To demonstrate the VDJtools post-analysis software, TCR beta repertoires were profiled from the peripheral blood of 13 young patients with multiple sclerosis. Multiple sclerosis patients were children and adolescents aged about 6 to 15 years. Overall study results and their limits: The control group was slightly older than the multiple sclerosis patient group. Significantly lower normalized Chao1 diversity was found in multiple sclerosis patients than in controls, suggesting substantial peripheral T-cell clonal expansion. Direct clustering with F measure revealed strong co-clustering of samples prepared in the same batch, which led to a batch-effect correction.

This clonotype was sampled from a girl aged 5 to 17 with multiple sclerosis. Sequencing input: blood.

The CDR3 region has the sequence CASSSGLPSSYNEQYF. The nucleotide sequence reads as follows: TGTGCCAGCAGCTCGGGACTACCGAGCTCCTACAATGAGCAGTACTTC. The rearranged segments are TRBV11-2 and TRBJ2-7; 7 bases in the junction line up with TRBD2. The CDR3 runs 16 amino acids, cysteine and phenylalanine included. The kept DNA is CDR3 alone, 48 bases in frame from the first base. Here V drops 4 bases and J drops 7 bases, and the junction holds 16 bases not matched to any gene. The germline V gene supplies CDR1 SGHAT and CDR2 FQNNGV.